The present TCR beta chain was sequenced within a study of OX40 agonist ivuxolimab in advanced cancers. Findings of the study overall: It was not determined which antigens were specifically recognized by the peripheral T cells that had undergone clonal expansion.

Concerning this clone: What it binds is not known.

The CDR3 is 13 amino acids. Germline loops: CDR1 SNHLY, CDR2 FYNNEI. V lost 3 bases, J lost 5 bases, and 7 bases lay in between. Produced via immunoSEQ multiplex PCR; TCRdb's table is partial and in-frame only. The sample comprises over 40,000 clones, about 91% of which are singletons, and 23% rests with the top ten. The chain employs TRBV2 and TRBJ2-2, with D unclear. The material was CD4+ or CD8+ T cells sorted from blood, obtained in a trial of the OX40 agonist ivuxolimab. The sequence was collected from an adult with an advanced solid tumor such as melanoma, head and neck, liver or kidney cancer. Here the CDR3 reads CASSDGWTGELFF. In DNA, the CDR3 is TGTGCCAGCAGTGACGGATGGACCGGGGAGCTGTTTTTT.